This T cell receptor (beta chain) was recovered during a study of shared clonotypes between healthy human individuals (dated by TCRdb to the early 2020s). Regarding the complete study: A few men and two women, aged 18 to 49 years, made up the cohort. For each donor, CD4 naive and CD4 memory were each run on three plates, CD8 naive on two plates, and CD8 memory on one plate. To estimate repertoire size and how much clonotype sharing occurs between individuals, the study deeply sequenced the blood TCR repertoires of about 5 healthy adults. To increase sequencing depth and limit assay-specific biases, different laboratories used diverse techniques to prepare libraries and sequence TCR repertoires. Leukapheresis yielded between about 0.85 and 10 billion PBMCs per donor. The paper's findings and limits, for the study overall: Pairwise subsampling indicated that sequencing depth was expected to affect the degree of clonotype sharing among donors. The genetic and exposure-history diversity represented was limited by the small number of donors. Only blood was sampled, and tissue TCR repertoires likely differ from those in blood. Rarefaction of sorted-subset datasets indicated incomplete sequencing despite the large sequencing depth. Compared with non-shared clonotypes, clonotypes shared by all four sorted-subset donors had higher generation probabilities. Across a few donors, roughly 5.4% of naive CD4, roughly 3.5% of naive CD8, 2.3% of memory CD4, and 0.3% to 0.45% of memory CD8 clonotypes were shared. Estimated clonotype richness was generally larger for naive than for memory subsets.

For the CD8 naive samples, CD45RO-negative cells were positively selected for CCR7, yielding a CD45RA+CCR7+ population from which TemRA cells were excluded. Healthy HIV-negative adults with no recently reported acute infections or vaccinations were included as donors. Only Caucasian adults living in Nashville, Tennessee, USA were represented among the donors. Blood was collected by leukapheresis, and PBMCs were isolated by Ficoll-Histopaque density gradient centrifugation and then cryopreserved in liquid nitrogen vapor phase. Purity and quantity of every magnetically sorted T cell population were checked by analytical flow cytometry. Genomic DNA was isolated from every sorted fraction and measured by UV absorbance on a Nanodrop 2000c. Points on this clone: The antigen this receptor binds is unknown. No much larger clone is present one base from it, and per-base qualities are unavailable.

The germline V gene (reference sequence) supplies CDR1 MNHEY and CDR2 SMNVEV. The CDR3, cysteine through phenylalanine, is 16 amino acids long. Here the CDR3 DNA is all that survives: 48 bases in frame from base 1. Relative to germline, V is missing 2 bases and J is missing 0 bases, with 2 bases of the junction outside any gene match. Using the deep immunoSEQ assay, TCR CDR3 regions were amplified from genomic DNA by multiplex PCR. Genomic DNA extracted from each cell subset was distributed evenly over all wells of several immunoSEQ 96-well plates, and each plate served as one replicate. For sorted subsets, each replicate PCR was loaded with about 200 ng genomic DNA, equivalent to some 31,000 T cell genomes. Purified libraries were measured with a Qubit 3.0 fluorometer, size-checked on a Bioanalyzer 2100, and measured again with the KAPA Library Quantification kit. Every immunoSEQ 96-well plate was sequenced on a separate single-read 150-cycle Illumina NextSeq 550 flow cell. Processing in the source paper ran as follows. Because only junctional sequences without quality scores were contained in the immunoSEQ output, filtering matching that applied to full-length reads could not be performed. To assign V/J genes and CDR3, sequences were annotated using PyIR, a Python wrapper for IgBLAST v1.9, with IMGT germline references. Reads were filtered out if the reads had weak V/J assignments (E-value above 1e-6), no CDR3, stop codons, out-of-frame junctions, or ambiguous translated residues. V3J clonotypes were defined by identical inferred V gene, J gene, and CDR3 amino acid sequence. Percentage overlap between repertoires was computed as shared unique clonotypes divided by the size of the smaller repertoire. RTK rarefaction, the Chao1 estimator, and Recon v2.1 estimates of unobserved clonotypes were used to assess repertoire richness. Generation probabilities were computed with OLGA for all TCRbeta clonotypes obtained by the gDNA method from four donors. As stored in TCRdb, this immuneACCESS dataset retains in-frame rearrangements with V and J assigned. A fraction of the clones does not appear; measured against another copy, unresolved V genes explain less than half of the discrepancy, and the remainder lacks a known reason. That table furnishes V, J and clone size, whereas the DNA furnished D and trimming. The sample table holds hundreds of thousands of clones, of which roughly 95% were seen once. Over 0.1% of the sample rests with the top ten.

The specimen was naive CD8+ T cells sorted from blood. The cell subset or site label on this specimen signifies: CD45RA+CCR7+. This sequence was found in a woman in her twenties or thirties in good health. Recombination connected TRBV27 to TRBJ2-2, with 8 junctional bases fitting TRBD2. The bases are TGTGCCAGCAGTTTAAGCGGGGGCCCGAACACCGGGGAGCTGTTTTTT. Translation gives CASSLSGGPNTGELFF.